Only one count was recorded for the clone carrying this T cell receptor beta chain. Its antigen is unidentified. Germline CDR1 is ENHRY and CDR2 is SYGVKD. The V end lost 0 bases, the J end lost 5 bases, and 5 bases lay between the germline ends. CDR3 length equals 14 residues. This sample was taken from a study of OX40 agonist ivuxolimab in advanced cancers. Study information: Patients received ivuxolimab, an intravenous treatment, every 2 weeks at 0.01 to 10 mg/kg. People in dose escalation had one of these cancers: hepatocellular carcinoma, melanoma, renal cell or head and neck cancer. General study findings and limits: By week 6 at 0.1 to 3.0 mg/kg, blood CD4+ and CD8+ T cells had expanded clonally.

Clones were sequenced by immunoSEQ multiplex PCR, and TCRdb holds only the in-frame ones, with some missing. Of 45,000 to 65,000 clones in the sample, 75% to 85% were seen once. Blood got drawn at baseline, again on cycle 4 day 1, and then on cycle 7 day 1. The sequencing here drew on CD4+ or CD8+ T cells sorted from blood, taken in a trial of the OX40 agonist ivuxolimab. This receptor was obtained from an adult with an advanced solid tumor such as melanoma, head and neck, liver or kidney cancer. The chain couples TRBV10-3 to TRBJ1-6, with D perhaps TRBD1 (5 bases). CDR3 in amino acids: CAISESTDNSPLHF. Here the CDR3 DNA reads TGTGCCATCAGTGAGTCGACAGATAATTCACCCCTCCACTTT.